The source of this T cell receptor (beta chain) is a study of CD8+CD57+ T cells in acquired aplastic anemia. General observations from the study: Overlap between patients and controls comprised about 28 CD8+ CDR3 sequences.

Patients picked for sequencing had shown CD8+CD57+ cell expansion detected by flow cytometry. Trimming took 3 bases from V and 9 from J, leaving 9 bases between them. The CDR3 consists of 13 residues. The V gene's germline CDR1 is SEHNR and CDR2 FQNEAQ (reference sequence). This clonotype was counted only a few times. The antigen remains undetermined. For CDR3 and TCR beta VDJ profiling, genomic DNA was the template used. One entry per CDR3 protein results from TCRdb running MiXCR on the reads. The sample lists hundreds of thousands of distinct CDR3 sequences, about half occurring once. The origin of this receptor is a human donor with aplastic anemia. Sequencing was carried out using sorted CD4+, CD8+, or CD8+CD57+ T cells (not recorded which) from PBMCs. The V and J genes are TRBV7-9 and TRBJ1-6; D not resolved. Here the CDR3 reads CASSFGIISPLHF. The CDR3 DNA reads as TGTGCCAGCAGCTTTGGGATCATTTCACCCCTCCACTTT.